Listed below are T cell receptor beta chains from one sample, sequenced in a study. TCRdb processed the RT-PCR reads anew with MiXCR; each CDR3 protein has one entry. The table includes 550,000 to 750,000 distinct CDR3 sequences, more than 13% detected once. The sequenced sample consisted of memory CD4+ T cells from blood. All receptors come from a female donor in good health, serving as a healthy control. CDR3s include the opening cysteine and the closing phenylalanine or tryptophan. The D gene is left open where the match is weak. Size is stated for part of the rows, as once, few or many counts, or as a class when the clone is expanded.

CDR3 DNA: TGTGCCATCAGCCCCGGACAGGGGAGTTATGGTGAGCAGTTCTTC; CDR3 protein: CAISPGQGSYGEQFF; clone size: many; J gene: TRBJ2-1; V gene: TRBV10-3; D gene: TRBD1
CDR3 DNA: TGTGCCAGCAGCGTAGAACGGACAGGGTCCTCTGGGGCCAACGTCCTGACTTTC; CDR3 protein: CASSVERTGSSGANVLTF; clone size: few; J gene: TRBJ2-6; V gene: TRBV9; D gene: TRBD1
CDR3 DNA: TGTGCCACCCAGGGGCGACCTCCCCGGTGGGAGCAGTTCTTC; CDR3 protein: CATQGRPPRWEQFF; clone size: once; J gene: TRBJ2-1; V gene: TRBV6-2/TRBV6-3; D gene: -
CDR3 DNA: TGTGCCAGCAGTGAAGGGACAGGGGTATATGGCTACACCTTC; CDR3 protein: CASSEGTGVYGYTF; clone size: few; J gene: TRBJ1-2; V gene: TRBV6-1; D gene: TRBD1
CDR3 DNA: TGTGCCAGCAGCCGAGGAGCGGGACATTACTACGAGCAGTACTTC; CDR3 protein: CASSRGAGHYYEQYF; clone size: few; J gene: TRBJ2-7; V gene: TRBV5-6; D gene: -
CDR3 DNA: TGTGCCAGCAGTGGGGACAGGGGAGGGGAAAAACTGTTTTTT; CDR3 protein: CASSGDRGGEKLFF; clone size: few; J gene: TRBJ1-4; V gene: TRBV12-3/TRBV12-4; D gene: TRBD1
CDR3 DNA: TGTGCCGCGCGACGGACAGGGAACACCGGGGAGCTGTTTTTT; CDR3 protein: CAARRTGNTGELFF; clone size: -; J gene: TRBJ2-2; V gene: TRBV6-2/TRBV6-3; D gene: TRBD1
CDR3 DNA: TGCAGTGCTAGAGATTGGGATAGGTCCGAGACCCAGTACTTC; CDR3 protein: CSARDWDRSETQYF; clone size: -; J gene: TRBJ2-5; V gene: TRBV20-1; D gene: -
CDR3 DNA: TGCGCCAGCAGCTTGAGTTTAAGCGGGACTGAAGCTTTCTTT; CDR3 protein: CASSLSLSGTEAFF; clone size: -; J gene: TRBJ1-1; V gene: TRBV5-1; D gene: -
CDR3 DNA: TGCGCCAGCAGCCAAGGAATCACTGAAGCTTTCTTT; CDR3 protein: CASSQGITEAFF; clone size: few; J gene: TRBJ1-1; V gene: TRBV4-1; D gene: -
CDR3 DNA: TGTGCCAGCAGCCCCAGACAGGACTTGCGGCAGTACTTC; CDR3 protein: CASSPRQDLRQYF; clone size: many; J gene: TRBJ2-7; V gene: TRBV12-3/TRBV12-4; D gene: -
CDR3 DNA: TGTGCCTGGAGCCCGGGGGCAGGAGTGGAGACCCAGTACTTC; CDR3 protein: CAWSPGAGVETQYF; clone size: -; J gene: TRBJ2-5; V gene: TRBV30; D gene: -
CDR3 DNA: TGTGCCACCAGTGATCCCCAGGTTCCCCAGCATTTT; CDR3 protein: CATSDPQVPQHF; clone size: -; J gene: TRBJ1-5; V gene: TRBV24-1; D gene: -
CDR3 DNA: TGTGCCAGCAGCCCCTCGGCTGGGGAAAAACTGTTTTTT; CDR3 protein: CASSPSAGEKLFF; clone size: many; J gene: TRBJ1-4; V gene: TRBV5-5; D gene: -
CDR3 DNA: TGCGCCAGCAGCCGCCGACTAGCGGGGAGTCAATACAATGAGCAGTTCTTC; CDR3 protein: CASSRRLAGSQYNEQFF; clone size: many; J gene: TRBJ2-1; V gene: TRBV4-1; D gene: TRBD2
CDR3 DNA: TGCAGTGCCCCGGGACTCACGGAGACCCAGTACTTC; CDR3 protein: CSAPGLTETQYF; clone size: few; J gene: TRBJ2-5; V gene: TRBV20-1; D gene: -
CDR3 DNA: TGCGCCAGCAGTGGCAGATCGGCTAACACTGAAGCTTTCTTT; CDR3 protein: CASSGRSANTEAFF; clone size: -; J gene: TRBJ1-1; V gene: TRBV5-1; D gene: -
CDR3 DNA: TGTGCCAGCAGGATAACAGGGGAAGAGACCCAGTACTTC; CDR3 protein: CASRITGEETQYF; clone size: many; J gene: TRBJ2-5; V gene: TRBV6-2/TRBV6-3; D gene: TRBD1
CDR3 DNA: TGCAGTGCTAGAGATCGACTAGCGGGCTCCTACGAGCAGTACTTC; CDR3 protein: CSARDRLAGSYEQYF; clone size: many; J gene: TRBJ2-7; V gene: TRBV20-1; D gene: TRBD2
CDR3 DNA: TGTGCCAGCAGCCCCCAGGGGGCTGCCAATCAGCCCCAGCATTTT; CDR3 protein: CASSPQGAANQPQHF; clone size: -; J gene: TRBJ1-5; V gene: TRBV3-1; D gene: TRBD1
CDR3 DNA: TGTGCCAGCAGCGGAGGGGACGTGGGCTCCTACGAGCAGTACTTC; CDR3 protein: CASSGGDVGSYEQYF; clone size: few; J gene: TRBJ2-7; V gene: TRBV9; D gene: -
CDR3 DNA: TGCGCCAGCACCGCGGGGACTAGCCTCACCGGGGAGCTGTTTTTT; CDR3 protein: CASTAGTSLTGELFF; clone size: -; J gene: TRBJ2-2; V gene: TRBV5-1; D gene: TRBD2